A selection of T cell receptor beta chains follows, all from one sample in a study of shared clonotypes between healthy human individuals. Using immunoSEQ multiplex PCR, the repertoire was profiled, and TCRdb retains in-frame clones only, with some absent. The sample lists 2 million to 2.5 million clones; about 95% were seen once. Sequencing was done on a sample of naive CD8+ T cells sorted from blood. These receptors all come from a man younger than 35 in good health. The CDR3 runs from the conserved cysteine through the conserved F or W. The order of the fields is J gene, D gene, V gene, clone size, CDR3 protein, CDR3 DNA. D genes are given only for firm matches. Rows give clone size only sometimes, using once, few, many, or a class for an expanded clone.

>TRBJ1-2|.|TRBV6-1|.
CASRKGRQATYGYTF
TGTGCCAGCAGAAAAGGGAGACAGGCGACCTATGGCTACACCTTC
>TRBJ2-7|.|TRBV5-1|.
CASSSGWGADEQYF
TGCGCCAGCAGCTCGGGTTGGGGGGCCGACGAGCAGTACTTC
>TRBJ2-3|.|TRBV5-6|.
CASSLVPITDTQYF
TGTGCCAGCAGCTTGGTTCCGATAACAGATACGCAGTATTTT
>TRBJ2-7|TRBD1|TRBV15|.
CATSREGTGALVEQYF
TGTGCCACCAGCAGAGAAGGGACAGGGGCACTGGTTGAGCAGTACTTC
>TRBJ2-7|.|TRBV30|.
CASYPGLEIDEQYF
TGTGCCTCCTATCCGGGACTCGAAATCGACGAGCAGTACTTC
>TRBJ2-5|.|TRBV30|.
CAWSPVGETQYF
TGTGCCTGGAGTCCTGTTGGAGAGACCCAGTACTTC
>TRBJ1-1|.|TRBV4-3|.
CASSQDGAGAVTEAFF
TGCGCCAGCAGCCAAGATGGGGCAGGGGCGGTCACTGAAGCTTTCTTT
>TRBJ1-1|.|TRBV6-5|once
CASSLTANTEAFF
TGTGCCAGCAGCTTGACAGCGAACACTGAAGCTTTCTTT
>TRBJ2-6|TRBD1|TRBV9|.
CASSAPGGIVSGANVLTF
TGTGCCAGCAGCGCACCAGGGGGCATAGTCTCTGGGGCCAACGTCCTGACTTTC
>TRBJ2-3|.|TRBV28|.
CASSRLMGATDTQYF
TGTGCCAGCAGTCGTCTCATGGGGGCCACAGATACGCAGTATTTT
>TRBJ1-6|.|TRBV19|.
CASSTKLSSYNSPLHF
TGTGCCAGTAGTACAAAGCTGAGCTCCTATAATTCACCCCTCCACTTT
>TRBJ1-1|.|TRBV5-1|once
CASSVEMNTEAFF
TGCGCCAGCTCGGTAGAAATGAACACTGAAGCTTTCTTT
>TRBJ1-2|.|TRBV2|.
CASSEYTGPTNYGYTF
TGTGCCAGCAGTGAATATACGGGCCCCACTAACTATGGCTACACCTTC
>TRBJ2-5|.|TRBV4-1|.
CASSLLVGGLETQYF
TGCGCCAGCAGCCTTCTTGTGGGGGGTTTAGAGACCCAGTACTTC
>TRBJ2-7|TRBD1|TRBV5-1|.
CASSTGQGARGYEQYF
TGCGCCAGCAGCACGGGACAGGGGGCCAGGGGTTACGAGCAGTACTTC
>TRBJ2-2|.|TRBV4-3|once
CASSLLPAGEVTGELFF
TGCGCCAGCAGCCTCTTACCCGCAGGGGAAGTTACCGGGGAGCTGTTTTTT
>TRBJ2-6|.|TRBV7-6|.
CASSRRDSGANVLTF
TGTGCCAGCAGCCGCAGAGACTCTGGGGCCAACGTCCTGACTTTC
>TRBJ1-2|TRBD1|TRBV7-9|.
CASSRSLRDRGDYGYTF
TGTGCCAGCAGCCGATCACTCCGGGACAGGGGGGACTATGGCTACACCTTC
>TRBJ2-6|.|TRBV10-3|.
CAISEGQSGANVLTF
TGTGCCATCAGTGAGGGCCAGTCTGGGGCCAACGTCCTGACTTTC
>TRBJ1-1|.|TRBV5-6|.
CASSLVQGVEAFF
TGTGCCAGCAGCTTGGTCCAGGGAGTTGAAGCTTTCTTT
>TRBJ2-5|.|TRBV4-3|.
CASSQGHQETQYF
TGCGCCAGCAGCCAAGGGCACCAAGAGACCCAGTACTTC
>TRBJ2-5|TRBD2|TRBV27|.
CASSPYTSGGVTQYF
TGTGCCAGCAGTCCCTATACTAGCGGGGGAGTGACCCAGTACTTC
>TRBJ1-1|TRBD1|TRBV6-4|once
CASINPYRGVYTEAFF
TGTGCCAGTATTAACCCTTACAGGGGGGTGTACACTGAAGCTTTCTTT
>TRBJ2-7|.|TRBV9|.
CASSVVPGYEQYF
TGTGCCAGCAGCGTAGTTCCGGGCTACGAGCAGTACTTC
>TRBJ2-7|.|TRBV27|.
CASSLTLGYEQYF
TGTGCCAGCAGTTTAACACTGGGCTACGAGCAGTACTTC
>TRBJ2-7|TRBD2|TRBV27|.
CASSLGTSGGLPYEQYF
TGTGCCAGCAGTTTAGGGACTAGCGGGGGCCTACCCTACGAGCAGTACTTC
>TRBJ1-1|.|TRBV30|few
CAWGAGAGEAFF
TGTGCCTGGGGGGCCGGTGCCGGCGAAGCTTTCTTT